This T cell receptor beta chain was retrieved from a study of cytomegalovirus exposure and HLA in healthy donors. This CDR3 spans 15 amino acids. CDR1 is MNHEY and CDR2 is SMNVEV in the germline V gene (reference sequence). The V and J ends lost 6 bases and 7 bases respectively, with 20 bases between them. Researchers ran the PCR with 60 Vbeta and 13 Jbeta primers. The repertoire was sequenced with immunoSEQ multiplex PCR; TCRdb's copy has only in-frame clones and lacks some. The data show 91,000 or so clones, more than 75% seen once. The receptor was derived from a man aged 25-45 years in good health and CMV-seropositive. The sequenced material came from PBMCs. The chain recombines TRBV27 with TRBJ2-3, with D possibly matching TRBD1 (5 bases). The CDR3 DNA follows: TGTGCCAGCAGCCGAAAACAGGAATCCCCCAATACGCAGTATTTT. Amino acids: CASSRKQESPNTQYF.